This T cell receptor (beta chain) was observed in a study of tumor-infiltrating lymphocytes in primary liver carcinoma. The study's findings and limits: Tumors had a significantly higher top-250-clone fraction than blood (p = 0.039).

The CDR3 runs 13 residues. V was clipped by 3 bases and J by 8 bases, with 13 bases between them. The V gene's germline CDR1 is SQVTM and CDR2 ANQGSEA. With a constant-region primer, TCR beta cDNA was made from roughly 500 ng of total RNA. Construction of TCR beta libraries relied on three successive nested multiplex PCR rounds employing slightly modified ARM-PCR. The two initial PCR rounds, roughly 9 cycles each, used TRBV1-TRBV30 forward and C-beta reverse primers. TCRdb recomputed calls from the multiplex PCR reads with MiXCR, one row per CDR3 protein. The data contain about 210,000 distinct CDR3 sequences, less than 65% of them singletons. For blood RNA, unsorted whole blood served as the source, and germline DNA was extracted too. About 4 milliliters of peripheral blood were drawn preoperatively. In its sample, this clonotype was seen many times. The antigen is not known.

This sequence originates from a woman aged 55 to 70 with primary liver carcinoma and hepatitis B virus infection. V is TRBV29-1 and J is TRBJ1-4, with D possibly matching TRBD1 (6 bases). Sequencing used peripheral blood. The CDR3, as DNA: TGCAGCGTTGAGGGTAACCAGGGGGAAAAACTGTTTTTT. Encoded protein: CSVEGNQGEKLFF.